This T cell receptor (beta chain) emerged from a study of shared clonotypes between healthy human individuals. Donors, without exception, were Caucasian adults residing in Nashville, Tennessee. Study-wide results and caveats: Naive subsets generally exceeded memory subsets in estimated richness.

Points on this clone: What it binds is unknown.

The protocol was immunoSEQ multiplex PCR, while the TCRdb copy is restricted to in-frame clones and leaves out a portion. This table holds about 2.4 million clones, approximately 93% found once. V dropped 0 bases and J dropped 0 bases, with 9 bases sitting between them. Germline V gene lookup returns CDR1 SGHDN and CDR2 FVKESK. The CDR3 runs 16 residues. Specimen: naive CD4+ T cells from PBMCs. Subset reported: CD45RA+ positively selected. The chain has TRBV14 and TRBJ2-1; D is possibly TRBD2 (6 bases). This TCR came from a man aged 18 to 30 in good health. Some clones in this sample may be carry-over from other donors' samples. The CDR3 DNA follows: TGTGCCAGCAGCCAAGAACCCGGGAGCTCCTACAATGAGCAGTTCTTC. It yields the protein CASSQEPGSSYNEQFF.